One T cell receptor (beta chain) is described in this entry. Its specificity is unknown. The data derive from a study of a mutant IDH1 vaccine in newly diagnosed glioma. As to time point: week 35, safety follow-up. Topical imiquimod was applied with each vaccine dose, which held 300 ug of mutant IDH1 20-mer peptide. Germline V gives CDR1 SGHRS, CDR2 YFSETQ. The ends were cut back, 0 bases at V and 10 bases at J, with 5 bases in the middle. The CDR3 sequence is 11 residues long. Sequencing used immunoSEQ multiplex PCR; TCRdb keeps in-frame clones, though not all of them. Among tens of thousands of clones listed, around 74% were seen once.

This sample comprised PBMCs, obtained from a glioma patient whose treatment included an IDH1 peptide vaccine. V is TRBV5-1 and J is TRBJ2-1; D call uncertain. This TCR derives from a man between 50 and 59 years old with glioma. This CDR3 is CASSLGVEQFF. CDR3 in DNA: TGCGCCAGCAGCTTGGGGGTCGAGCAGTTCTTC.